The 31 T cell receptor beta chains in this list originate from one sample, sequenced in a study of blood T cell repertoires in COVID-19. Repertoires were generated with immunoSEQ multiplex PCR, while TCRdb's copy carries only in-frame clones and drops some. The table shows some 250,000 clones, with more than 75% occurring only once. Material for sequencing was peripheral blood. These receptors all stem from a middle-aged woman who had recovered from COVID-19.

This chain connects TRBV15 to TRBJ2-3; D might be TRBD1 (5 bases). The CDR3 totals 15 residues. Trimming cost V 1 base and J 1 base, with 9 bases left between them. Per germline, CDR1 LNHNV and CDR2 YYDKDF (reference sequence). For the CDR3, the DNA is TGTGCCACCAGCAGAGCCCTAGGGGGCACAGATACGCAGTATTTT. Protein: CATSRALGGTDTQYF.

V is TRBV12-5 and J is TRBJ2-7, with D maybe TRBD1 (5 bases). The V and J ends lost 9 bases and 4 bases respectively, with 25 bases between them. Per germline, CDR1 LGHNT and CDR2 FRNRAP. The CDR3 spans 16 residues. CDR3 residues: CASLGARGQPPYEQYV. As DNA, the CDR3 is TGTGCTAGCCTCGGTGCCCGCGGACAACCCCCATACGAGCAGTACGTC.

The chain carries TRBV19 and TRBJ1-2; D ambiguous. This CDR3 region has 13 residues. The germline V gene has CDR1 LNHDA and CDR2 SQIVND (reference sequence). V dropped 0 bases and J dropped 4 bases, with 6 bases sitting between them. The CDR3 sequence: CASSIDIIYGYTF. CDR3 DNA sequence: TGTGCCAGTAGTATAGATATAATCTATGGCTACACCTTC.

The chain joins TRBV3-1 (or the pseudogene TRBV3-2) to TRBJ1-1; 10 bases match TRBD1. Trimming took 4 bases from V and 4 from J; bases not matched to a gene: 3. The CDR3 runs 14 residues. From germline, CDR1 is LGHDT and CDR2 YNNKEL (reference sequence). CDR3 protein: CASSRRQGATEAFF. In DNA, the CDR3 is TGTGCCAGCAGCCGCCGACAGGGGGCCACTGAAGCTTTCTTT.

In DNA, the CDR3 is TGTGCCACCAGCAGCCACCAGGGTGGGGACACCATATATTTT. As protein: CATSSHQGGDTIYF. This chain links TRBV15 with TRBJ1-3; a weak D match, TRBD1 (5 bases). The CDR3 loop spans 14 amino acids. Per germline, CDR1 LNHNV and CDR2 YYDKDF (reference sequence). Deletions cut 3 bases from V and 8 bases from J, with 14 bases between.

The DNA for the CDR3 is TGTGCCAGCAGTTTATCGGGGGGGTTATCTAACTATGGCTACACCTTC. It encodes CASSLSGGLSNYGYTF. V gene TRBV27 combines with J gene TRBJ1-2; D may be TRBD1 (5 bases). The length of the CDR3 is 16 residues. V was trimmed by 0 bases and J by 0 bases, leaving 11 bases between them. Germline assignment: CDR1 MNHEY and CDR2 SMNVEV (reference sequence).

The rearrangement uses TRBV30 and TRBJ2-7; 7 positions agree with TRBD2. The CDR3 sequence is 13 residues long. With 1 base clipped from V and 9 bases from J, the junction kept 9 bases outside the gene matches. Germline lookup yields CDR1 GTSNPN and CDR2 SVGIG (reference sequence). The CDR3 region has the DNA TGTGCCTGGAGTGGGGGTAGCGGGCGGGGGCAGTACTTC. Encoded protein: CAWSGGSGRGQYF.

V and J are TRBV10-2 and TRBJ2-5; maybe TRBD1 (6 bases). The germline CDR1 and CDR2 sequences are WSHSY and SAAADI. V lost 5 bases and J lost 5, with 21 bases in between. The CDR3 sequence is 16 residues long. CDR3 residues: CASSRVSAPRGETQYF. The CDR3 DNA sequence: TGCGCCAGCAGTCGCGTCTCAGCGCCGAGGGGGGAGACCCAGTACTTC.

The chain links TRBV7-9 to TRBJ2-2; 10 nucleotides match TRBD2. The J segment lost 5 bases and the V segment lost 5 bases, leaving 5 bases of the junction unmatched. The CDR3 totals 15 residues. The germline CDR1 and CDR2 sequences are SEHNR and FQNEAQ (reference sequence). This CDR3 reads CASSPSGSGTGELFF. The CDR3 DNA is TGTGCCAGCAGCCCTAGCGGGAGCGGGACCGGGGAGCTGTTTTTT.

The rearrangement links TRBV6-5 to TRBJ1-5; 8 nucleotides agree with TRBD1. The CDR3 has 12 residues. Germline-derived CDR1 and CDR2 are MNHEY and SVGAGI. After removal of 6 bases from V and 11 bases from J, the junction contained 6 bases not matched to a gene. CDR3 amino acids: CASRDPGGSQHF. The CDR3 nucleotides are TGTGCCAGCAGGGACCCAGGGGGCTCCCAGCATTTT.

J is TRBJ2-1 and V is TRBV10-3, with 9 bases lining up with TRBD2. The V gene end was trimmed by 8 bases and the J gene end by 2 bases; junction bases not matched to a gene: 10. This CDR3 contains 16 residues. From germline, CDR1 is ENHRY and CDR2 SYGVKD. CDR3 sequence reads: CAISPGGLAAYNEQFF. DNA of the CDR3: TGTGCCATCTCCCCTGGGGGACTAGCAGCCTACAATGAGCAGTTCTTC.

V usage is TRBV24-1 and J usage is TRBJ2-3; TRBD2 agrees at 8 bases. Trimming at V came to 10 bases and at J to 1 base, leaving 12 bases not matched to a gene. The CDR3 runs 16 residues. Germline V gene lookup returns CDR1 KGHDR and CDR2 SFDVKD. The CDR3 protein is CATGARAGAGTDTQYF. The CDR3 DNA reads as TGTGCCACAGGAGCCCGAGCGGGAGCTGGCACAGATACGCAGTATTTT.

V usage is TRBV18 and J usage is TRBJ1-1; D is ambiguous. The CDR3 extends over 14 amino acids. The germline V and J ends were trimmed by 6 bases and 1 base, with 12 bases remaining between them. The germline CDR1 and CDR2 sequences are KGHSH and LQKENI. Here the CDR3 reads CASSPQYENTEAFF. The CDR3 DNA reads as TGTGCCAGCTCTCCCCAGTATGAGAACACTGAAGCTTTCTTT.

The rearrangement links TRBV7-3 to TRBJ2-7, with 8 bases that match TRBD2. J was trimmed by 3 bases and V by 8 bases; bases with no gene match: 9. Germline-derived CDR1 and CDR2 are SGHTA and FQGTGA. The CDR3 has 14 amino acids. CDR3 sequence reads: CASAPGLGDYEQYF. CDR3 bases: TGTGCCAGCGCCCCGGGACTAGGTGACTACGAGCAGTACTTC.

This clone showed up just a few times. In DNA, the CDR3 is TGTGCCAGCAGCCCCCAGGGGGCGAGAAACACCATATATTTT. Residues: CASSPQGARNTIYF. The chain is built from TRBV7-9 and TRBJ1-3; TRBD1 matches at 8 bases. V was clipped by 5 bases and J by 5 bases; unmatched bases: 5. Germline lookup yields CDR1 SEHNR and CDR2 FQNEAQ (reference sequence). The CDR3 sequence is 14 residues long. The whole variable domain, remainder taken from reference TRBV7-9 and TRBJ1-3, is DTGVSQNPRHKITKRGQNVTFRCDPISEHNRLYWYRQTLGQGPEFLTYFQNEAQLEKSRLLSDRFSAERPKGSFSTLEIQRTEQGDSAMYLCASSPQGARNTIYFGEGSWLTVV.

Worth noting for this clone: The identical CDR3 is also encoded by other nucleotide sequences in the sample. The chain employs TRBV30 and TRBJ1-5, with D unclear. Trimming shortened V by 2 bases and J by 4 bases, and 9 bases separated the two germline ends. Germline V gene sequence: CDR1 GTSNPN, CDR2 SVGIG (reference sequence). The CDR3 runs 13 residues. The CDR3 spells CAWSNRGNQPQHF. The CDR3, as DNA: TGTGCCTGGAGTAACCGAGGGAATCAGCCCCAGCATTTT.

The V and J genes are TRBV2 and TRBJ1-2; 7 nucleotides align to TRBD1. The trim removed 7 bases at V and 7 bases at J, leaving 6 bases unmatched. CDR3 length: 12 residues. Looked up from germline, CDR1 is SNHLY and CDR2 is FYNNEI. The CDR3 nucleotides are TGTGCCAGCACCCCGGACAGGCCTGGCTACACCTTC. It translates to CASTPDRPGYTF.

The chain joins TRBV6-5 to TRBJ2-7; TRBD2 might be the D (7 bases). This CDR3 is built from 13 residues. The V end was cut by 7 bases, the J end by 4 bases, with 14 bases between. Germline assignment: CDR1 MNHEY and CDR2 SVGAGI. The CDR3 region is CASTHREGYEQYV. CDR3 coding DNA: TGTGCCAGCACCCACAGGGAGGGATACGAGCAGTACGTC.

This chain joins TRBV29-1 and TRBJ2-7, with 10 bases that match TRBD1. The germline gives CDR1 SQVTM, CDR2 ANQGSEA. This CDR3 is 14 amino acids long. Losses at the gene ends were 6 bases for V and 3 bases for J; bases not matched to a gene: 8. The CDR3 here is CSVPTGQGFYEQYF. In nucleotides, the CDR3 is TGCAGCGTGCCCACGGGACAGGGGTTCTACGAGCAGTACTTC.

The chain links TRBV2 to TRBJ2-2, with no clear D. With 1 base removed from V and 8 bases from J, the gap between germline ends came to 8 bases. The CDR3 totals 13 residues. Germline CDR1 and CDR2: SNHLY and FYNNEI. The CDR3 here is CASSEVAWGELFF. In DNA, the CDR3 is TGTGCCAGCAGTGAAGTGGCATGGGGGGAGCTGTTTTTT.

The rearrangement links TRBV3-1 (or the pseudogene TRBV3-2) to TRBJ2-7, with TRBD1 matching over 9 bases. With V trimmed by 0 bases and J by 3 bases, 6 bases remained unmatched. In germline, CDR1 is LGHDT, CDR2 YNNKEL (reference sequence). The CDR3 contains 16 residues. The CDR3 sequence: CASSQESRDRDYEQYV. The CDR3, as DNA: TGTGCCAGCAGCCAAGAGAGCCGGGACAGGGACTACGAGCAGTACGTC.

V usage is TRBV5-1 and J usage is TRBJ1-3, with a tentative D call TRBD1 (5 bases). V was shortened by 0 bases and J by 0 bases, with 10 bases between the two germline ends. This CDR3 is built from 16 residues. Per germline, CDR1 SGHRS and CDR2 YFSETQ. CDR3 region: CASSLGQTTSGNTIYF. The DNA of the CDR3 is TGCGCCAGCAGCTTGGGACAGACGACCTCTGGAAACACCATATATTTT.

The V call is TRBV5-4, the J call TRBJ2-1; 9 bases fit TRBD1. Germline CDR1 SGHNT, CDR2 YYREEE (reference sequence). The CDR3 spans 15 residues. Trimming cost V 4 bases and J 3 bases; bases outside gene matches: 5. The CDR3 is CASSHRDRDYNEQFF. CDR3 coding DNA: TGTGCCAGCAGCCACCGGGACAGGGACTACAATGAGCAGTTCTTC.

The chain uses TRBV27 and TRBJ2-5; the D gene is possibly TRBD1 (5 bases). The CDR3 covers 14 residues. Germline V gene lookup returns CDR1 MNHEY and CDR2 SMNVEV (reference sequence). The V gene lost 6 bases and the J gene lost 2 bases, with 13 bases spanning the gap. The chain's CDR3 is CASSHGHPQETQYF. The DNA of the CDR3 is TGTGCCAGCAGCCACGGACACCCACAAGAGACCCAGTACTTC.

The rearrangement uses TRBV4-3 and TRBJ1-2, with 9 bases aligning to TRBD1. V lost 4 bases to trimming and J lost 1 base; unmatched junction nucleotides: 1. This CDR3 has 14 amino acids. Germline V gives CDR1 LGHNA, CDR2 YSLEER. The CDR3 region is CASSPGQGNYGYTF. As DNA, the CDR3 is TGCGCCAGCAGCCCGGGACAGGGTAACTATGGCTACACCTTC.

The CDR3 reads CASSLVSTGELFF. The DNA of the CDR3 is TGTGCCAGCAGCTTAGTCAGCACCGGGGAGCTGTTTTTT. The V and J genes are TRBV7-2 and TRBJ2-2, with D hard to call. Germline V CDR1 and CDR2: SGHTA, FQGNSA. V lost 1 base and J 4 bases, leaving 4 bases between the germline ends. There are 13 residues in the CDR3.

This clone was seen a handful of times. This rearrangement joins TRBV19 to TRBJ1-4; D remains ambiguous. Trimming stripped 7 bases from V and 8 bases from J, with 14 bases between. CDR3 size: 13 residues. Germline CDR1 reads LNHDA; CDR2 reads SQIVND (reference sequence). The CDR3 DNA reads TGTGCCAGTACGGGAGTCCCTGGGGAAAAACTGTTTTTT. Encoded protein: CASTGVPGEKLFF.

The chain has TRBV9 and TRBJ2-1; 12 bases are a match to TRBD2. The germline gives CDR1 SGDLS, CDR2 YYNGEE. This CDR3 comprises 14 residues. Unmatched junction bases numbered 4, after V lost 6 bases and J lost 6 bases. CDR3 nucleotides: TGTGCCAGCAACCTAGCGGGAGGGCCCAATGAGCAGTTCTTC. It codes for CASNLAGGPNEQFF.

The J gene is TRBJ1-6, the V gene TRBV10-3; 8 bases align to TRBD1. Germline lookup yields CDR1 ENHRY and CDR2 SYGVKD. The length of the CDR3 is 15 residues. Germline trimming cut 6 bases from V and 7 bases from J; bases unmatched to any gene: 8. CDR3 sequence reads: CAIRGPGQANSPLHF. The DNA for the CDR3 is TGTGCCATCAGGGGACCGGGACAGGCAAATTCACCCCTCCACTTT.

CDR3 sequence reads: CASSPILGGSNQPQHF. The CDR3 DNA reads TGTGCCAGCAGTCCCATACTCGGGGGATCTAATCAGCCCCAGCATTTT. This chain connects TRBV6-6 to TRBJ1-5, with D tentatively TRBD1 (5 bases). The germline V gene encodes CDR1 MNHNY and CDR2 SVGAGI (reference sequence). This CDR3 contains 16 residues. Trimming removed 5 bases at V and 4 bases at J, with 18 bases between.

For this clone: Other DNA sequences in this sample translate to the same CDR3. The chain joins TRBV7-2 to TRBJ2-3; D call uncertain. The V end lost 1 base, the J end lost 6 bases, and 8 bases lay between the germline ends. Germline CDR1 is SGHTA and CDR2 is FQGNSA. This CDR3 is built from 13 residues. The CDR3 here is CASSLGAADTQYF. In DNA, the CDR3 is TGTGCCAGCAGCTTAGGGGCCGCCGATACGCAGTATTTT.